This is a list of T cell receptor beta chains from one sample in a study of blood T cell repertoires in COVID-19. The repertoire was sequenced with immunoSEQ multiplex PCR; TCRdb's copy has only in-frame clones and lacks some. The table shows roughly 81,000 clones, with roughly four fifths occurring only once. The sequenced sample consisted of peripheral blood. These receptors originate from a man between 60 and 75 years old with acute or convalescent COVID-19. The CDR3 runs from the conserved cysteine through the conserved F or W. Each record gives: clone size, CDR3 length, V gene, J gene, D gene, CDR3 protein, CDR3 DNA. The D gene is left open where the match is weak. Clone size, where shown, is once, few, many, or a class for clones that have expanded.

abundance: -
len: 14
v_gene: TRBV27
j_gene: TRBJ2-3
d_gene: TRBD1
CDR3aa: CASSRGQGADTQYF
CDR3nt: TGTGCCAGCAGTAGGGGACAGGGCGCAGATACGCAGTATTTT

abundance: -
len: 13
v_gene: TRBV28
j_gene: TRBJ1-2
d_gene: -
CDR3aa: CASSSYASNGYTF
CDR3nt: TGTGCCAGCTCCTCTTACGCAAGCAATGGCTACACCTTC

abundance: -
len: 16
v_gene: TRBV10-3
j_gene: TRBJ1-4
d_gene: -
CDR3aa: CAISESGGNRNEKLFF
CDR3nt: TGTGCCATCAGTGAGTCAGGAGGGAATCGTAATGAAAAACTGTTTTTT

abundance: -
len: 12
v_gene: TRBV28
j_gene: TRBJ1-6
d_gene: -
CDR3aa: CASSLSNSPLHF
CDR3nt: TGTGCCAGCAGTTTGAGTAATTCACCCCTCCACTTT

abundance: -
len: 17
v_gene: TRBV21-1
j_gene: TRBJ2-1
d_gene: -
CDR3aa: CASSKSPTGTVGIEQFF
CDR3nt: TGTGCCAGCAGCAAATCTCCGACAGGGACTGTCGGGATTGAGCAGTTCTTC

abundance: once
len: 15
v_gene: TRBV7-8
j_gene: TRBJ1-3
d_gene: -
CDR3aa: CASSLAADSGNTIYF
CDR3nt: TGTGCCAGCAGCTTAGCGGCAGACTCTGGAAACACCATATATTTT

abundance: -
len: 15
v_gene: TRBV6-5
j_gene: TRBJ1-1
d_gene: -
CDR3aa: CASSYSTGLNTEAFF
CDR3nt: TGTGCCAGCAGTTACTCGACGGGGTTAAACACTGAAGCTTTCTTT

abundance: -
len: 14
v_gene: TRBV28
j_gene: TRBJ1-4
d_gene: -
CDR3aa: CASSTDRVNEKLFF
CDR3nt: TGTGCCAGCAGCACAGACAGAGTCAATGAAAAACTGTTTTTT

abundance: -
len: 12
v_gene: TRBV6-5
j_gene: TRBJ1-3
d_gene: TRBD1
CDR3aa: CATGTAGNTIYF
CDR3nt: TGTGCCACTGGGACAGCTGGAAACACCATATATTTT

abundance: -
len: 12
v_gene: TRBV29-1
j_gene: TRBJ2-3
d_gene: -
CDR3aa: CSVPPTPDTQYF
CDR3nt: TGCAGCGTTCCCCCCACTCCAGATACGCAGTATTTT

abundance: -
len: 17
v_gene: TRBV5-4
j_gene: TRBJ2-5
d_gene: TRBD2
CDR3aa: CASSLGGTSGGEETQYF
CDR3nt: TGTGCCAGCAGCTTGGGCGGGACTAGCGGGGGCGAAGAGACCCAGTACTTC

abundance: -
len: 16
v_gene: TRBV27
j_gene: TRBJ2-6
d_gene: -
CDR3aa: CASSLSSRSGANVLTF
CDR3nt: TGTGCCAGCAGTTTGTCGTCGCGCTCTGGGGCCAACGTCCTGACTTTC

abundance: few
len: 14
v_gene: TRBV7-8
j_gene: TRBJ1-1
d_gene: TRBD1
CDR3aa: CASSLRGSYTEAFF
CDR3nt: TGTGCCAGCAGCCTCAGGGGGTCGTACACTGAAGCTTTCTTT

abundance: -
len: 14
v_gene: TRBV27
j_gene: TRBJ2-3
d_gene: -
CDR3aa: CASSFRRRTDTQYF
CDR3nt: TGTGCCAGCAGTTTTCGGCGGCGCACAGATACGCAGTATTTT

abundance: -
len: 16
v_gene: TRBV7-6
j_gene: TRBJ2-7
d_gene: TRBD1
CDR3aa: CASSLGGGQVTYEQYF
CDR3nt: TGTGCCAGCAGCTTAGGCGGAGGACAGGTAACCTACGAGCAGTACTTC

abundance: -
len: 15
v_gene: TRBV2
j_gene: TRBJ2-7
d_gene: TRBD2
CDR3aa: CASSEYGGGSYEQYF
CDR3nt: TGTGCCAGCAGTGAATACGGGGGGGGGTCCTACGAGCAGTACTTC

abundance: once
len: 15
v_gene: TRBV3-1/TRBV3-2
j_gene: TRBJ2-1
d_gene: TRBD2
CDR3aa: CASSPGRAGGNEQFF
CDR3nt: TGTGCCAGCAGCCCCGGGAGGGCCGGGGGTAATGAGCAGTTCTTC

abundance: -
len: 15
v_gene: TRBV5-5
j_gene: TRBJ1-1
d_gene: TRBD1
CDR3aa: CASRGDRGQYTEAFF
CDR3nt: TGTGCCAGCCGAGGGGACAGGGGACAATACACTGAAGCTTTCTTT

abundance: -
len: 12
v_gene: TRBV9
j_gene: TRBJ2-2
d_gene: -
CDR3aa: CASSVLSGELFF
CDR3nt: TGTGCCAGCAGCGTGCTATCCGGGGAGCTGTTTTTT

abundance: -
len: 15
v_gene: TRBV7-2
j_gene: TRBJ1-4
d_gene: -
CDR3aa: CASSWRGDHNEKLFF
CDR3nt: TGTGCCAGCAGCTGGCGGGGCGACCATAATGAAAAACTGTTTTTT

abundance: -
len: 15
v_gene: TRBV7-2
j_gene: TRBJ2-5
d_gene: TRBD2
CDR3aa: CASSLLAGRRETQYF
CDR3nt: TGTGCCAGCAGCTTACTAGCGGGACGGAGAGAGACCCAGTACTTC

abundance: few
len: 17
v_gene: TRBV4-1
j_gene: TRBJ1-1
d_gene: -
CDR3aa: CASSQGPTGVGRSEAFF
CDR3nt: TGCGCCAGCAGCCAAGGACCGACCGGGGTCGGAAGGTCTGAAGCTTTCTTT